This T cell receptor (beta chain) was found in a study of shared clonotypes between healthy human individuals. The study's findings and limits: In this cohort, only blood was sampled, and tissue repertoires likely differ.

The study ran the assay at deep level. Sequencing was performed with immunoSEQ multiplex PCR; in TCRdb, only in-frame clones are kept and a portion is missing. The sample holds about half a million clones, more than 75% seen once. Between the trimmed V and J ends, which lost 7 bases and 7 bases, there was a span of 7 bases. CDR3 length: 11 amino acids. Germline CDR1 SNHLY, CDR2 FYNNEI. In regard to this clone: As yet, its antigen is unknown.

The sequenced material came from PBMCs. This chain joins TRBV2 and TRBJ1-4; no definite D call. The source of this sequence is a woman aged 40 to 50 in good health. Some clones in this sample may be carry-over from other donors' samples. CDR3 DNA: TGTGCCAGCACTTACGCTGAAAAACTGTTTTTT. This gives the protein CASTYAEKLFF. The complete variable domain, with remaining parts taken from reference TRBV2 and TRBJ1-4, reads EPEVTQTPSHQVTQMGQEVILRCVPISNHLYFYWYRQILGQKVEFLVSFYNNEISEKSEIFDDQFSVERPDGSNFTLKIRSTKLEDSAMYFCASTYAEKLFFGSGTQLSVL.